Listed here are 2 T cell receptor beta chains from one sample, sequenced in a study of T cells in Graves' hyperthyroidism and ophthalmopathy. From RNA transcripts, TCR beta CDR3 regions were amplified. HTBI primers drove first-round RT-PCR of the TCR CDR3. MiXCR, applied by TCRdb to the multiplex PCR reads, yields one record per CDR3 protein. Here the sample spans 360,000 or so distinct CDR3 sequences, 15% being singletons. Sequences were obtained from blood. These receptors all come from a woman aged 55 to 70 with Graves' ophthalmopathy.

On this clonotype: A much larger clone differs by one base, so this may be a read error. The J gene is TRBJ2-7, the V gene TRBV14; D is ambiguous. The V gene's germline CDR1 is SGHDN and CDR2 FVKESK. This CDR3 comprises 11 residues. The V gene lost 1 base and the J gene lost 7 bases, with 5 bases spanning the gap. CDR3 DNA sequence: TGTGCCAGCAGCCAAGTCCATGAGCAGTACTTC. Its translation: CASSQVHEQYF.

The chain uses TRBV20-1 and TRBJ2-3; D is possibly TRBD1 or TRBD2 (6 bases each). In germline, CDR1 is DFQATT, CDR2 SNEGSKA (reference sequence). V lost 6 bases and J 0 bases, leaving 13 bases between the germline ends. There are 14 residues in the CDR3. The CDR3 region is CSAPGGGSTDTQYF. The CDR3 region has the DNA TGCAGTGCCCCCGGGGGCGGAAGCACAGATACGCAGTATTTT.